The clone carrying this TCR beta chain was picked up a small number of times. Its matching antigen is unknown. This specimen belongs to a study of T cells in Graves' hyperthyroidism and ophthalmopathy. It was considered stable Graves' hyperthyroidism when ophthalmopathy did not progress within 18 months. The ends were cut back, 10 bases at V and 0 bases at J, with 10 bases in the middle. Germline CDR1 reads MNHEY; CDR2 reads SVGAGI. The CDR3 length is 12 residues. RNA transcripts were the template for amplifying TCR beta CDR3 regions. HTBI primers were the set used in a first-round RT-PCR of the TCR CDR3. Each CDR3 protein is one row after TCRdb ran MiXCR on the multiplex PCR reads. The sample has about 840,000 distinct CDR3 sequences, over 35% seen once. Broader study findings: In blood, most of the thyroid clonotypes expanded above 0.001 were also present.

V usage is TRBV6-5 and J usage is TRBJ2-7, with D uncertain. Sequencing was done on a sample of blood. This clonotype was obtained from a man younger than 35 with Graves' hyperthyroidism. The CDR3 coding sequence is TGTGCCACCCAACGGAGCTCCTACGAGCAGTACTTC. This codes for CATQRSSYEQYF.